This T cell receptor (beta chain) was retrieved from a study of cytomegalovirus exposure and HLA in healthy donors. J was trimmed by 7 bases and V by 8 bases; bases with no gene match: 8. The CDR3 consists of 14 residues. Germline-derived CDR1 and CDR2 are LNHNV and YYDKDF (reference sequence). Researchers ran the PCR with 60 Vbeta and 13 Jbeta primers. Assay used: immunoSEQ multiplex PCR; TCRdb lists only in-frame clones, some missing. This sample has hundreds of thousands of clones, with approximately 80% found just once. The J gene is TRBJ2-1, the V gene TRBV15, with TRBD2 matching over 10 bases. Material: PBMCs. The receptor was derived from a male donor in good health and CMV-seronegative. The DNA for the CDR3 is TGTGCCACCGAGATAGCGGGAGGTGGTAATGAGCAGTTCTTC. As protein: CATEIAGGGNEQFF.